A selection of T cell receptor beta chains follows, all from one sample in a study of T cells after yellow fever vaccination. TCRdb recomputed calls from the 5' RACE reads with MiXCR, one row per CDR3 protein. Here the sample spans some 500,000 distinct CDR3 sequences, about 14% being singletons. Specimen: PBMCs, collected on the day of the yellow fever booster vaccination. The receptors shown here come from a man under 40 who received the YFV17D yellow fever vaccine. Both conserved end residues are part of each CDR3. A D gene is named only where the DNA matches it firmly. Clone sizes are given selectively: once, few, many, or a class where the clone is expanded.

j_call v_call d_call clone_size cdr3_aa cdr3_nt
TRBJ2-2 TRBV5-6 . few CASSLWTLRAGELFF TGTGCCAGCAGCCTATGGACTCTCCGGGCCGGGGAGCTGTTTTTT
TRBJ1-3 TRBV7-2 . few CASSPSGGNTIYF TGTGCCAGCAGCCCCTCCGGGGGAAACACCATATATTTT
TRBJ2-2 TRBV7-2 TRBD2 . CASRGSGRTTGELFF TGTGCCAGCAGGGGTAGCGGGAGAACCACCGGGGAGCTGTTTTTT
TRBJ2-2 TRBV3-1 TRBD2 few CASSQRTSGRGPGELFF TGTGCCAGCAGCCAACGGACTAGCGGGCGAGGCCCCGGGGAGCTGTTTTTT
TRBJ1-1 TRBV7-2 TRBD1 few CASSLSGGNTEAFF TGTGCCAGCAGCTTATCAGGGGGGAACACTGAAGCTTTCTTT
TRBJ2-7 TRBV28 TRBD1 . CASREQGVREQYF TGTGCCAGCAGGGAACAGGGGGTAAGGGAGCAGTACTTC
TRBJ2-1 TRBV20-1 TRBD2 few CSARDVGRAANEQFF TGCAGTGCTAGAGATGTCGGGAGGGCTGCCAATGAGCAGTTCTTC
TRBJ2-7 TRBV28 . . CASSLFGGTGLEQYF TGTGCCAGCAGTTTATTTGGTGGGACGGGGTTGGAGCAGTACTTC
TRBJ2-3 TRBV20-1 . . CSARDAVMQYF TGCAGTGCTAGAGATGCAGTCATGCAGTATTTT
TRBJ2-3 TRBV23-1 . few CASDSGERPLTDTQYF TGCGCCAGTGATTCCGGAGAGCGGCCCTTAACAGATACGCAGTATTTT
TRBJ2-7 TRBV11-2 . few CASSHITWDKSSYEQYF TGTGCCAGCAGCCACATCACGTGGGACAAAAGCTCCTACGAGCAGTACTTC
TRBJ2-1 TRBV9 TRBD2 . CASSVDGRDYNEQFF TGTGCCAGCAGCGTAGACGGGAGGGACTACAATGAGCAGTTCTTC
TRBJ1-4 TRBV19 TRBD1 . CASTRSRQGNEKLFF TGTGCCAGTACCCGATCCCGACAGGGTAATGAAAAACTGTTTTTT
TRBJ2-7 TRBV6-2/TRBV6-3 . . CASRVQGNTDEQYF TGTGCCAGCAGGGTGCAGGGGAATACTGACGAGCAGTACTTC
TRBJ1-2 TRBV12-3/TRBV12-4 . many CASSARGLRYGYTF TGTGCCAGCAGCGCCCGGGGCCTAAGATATGGCTACACCTTC
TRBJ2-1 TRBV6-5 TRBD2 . CASSLHLTSGRLNEQFF TGTGCCAGCAGCTTACATTTGACTAGCGGGAGACTCAATGAGCAGTTCTTC
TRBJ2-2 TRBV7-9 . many CASSPGTPLGTGELFF TGTGCCAGCAGCCCAGGGACACCGCTAGGGACCGGGGAGCTGTTTTTT
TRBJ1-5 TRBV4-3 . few CASSQGTLGQPQHF TGCGCCAGCAGCCAAGGCACCCTGGGCCAGCCCCAGCATTTT
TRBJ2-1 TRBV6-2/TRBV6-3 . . CASSFGLLQFF TGTGCCAGCAGTTTCGGACTACTGCAGTTCTTC
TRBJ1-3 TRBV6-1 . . CASSDGQFSGNTIYF TGTGCCAGCAGTGATGGTCAGTTCTCTGGAAACACCATATATTTT
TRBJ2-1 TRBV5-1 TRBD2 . CASSSPETSGLRSSYNEQFF TGCGCCAGCAGCTCACCGGAGACTAGCGGCCTTAGGAGCTCCTACAATGAGCAGTTCTTC
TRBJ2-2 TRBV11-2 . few CASSSGREGAGELFF TGTGCCAGCAGTTCGGGACGGGAAGGGGCCGGGGAGCTGTTTTTT
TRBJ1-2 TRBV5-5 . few CASSLGQWRRSYTF TGTGCCAGCAGCTTGGGCCAATGGCGGAGGAGCTACACCTTC
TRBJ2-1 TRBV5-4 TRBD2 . CASSLGLAGADEQFF TGTGCCAGCAGCTTAGGACTAGCGGGAGCGGATGAGCAGTTCTTC
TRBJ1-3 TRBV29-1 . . CSVSRLSSGNTIYF TGCAGCGTTTCCAGATTATCCTCTGGAAACACCATATATTTT
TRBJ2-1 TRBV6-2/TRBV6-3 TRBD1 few CASSYLGGQAYNEQFF TGTGCCAGCAGTTACCTGGGGGGACAGGCCTACAATGAGCAGTTCTTC
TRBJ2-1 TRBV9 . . CASSFDQGANEQFF TGTGCCAGCAGCTTCGACCAGGGAGCCAATGAGCAGTTCTTC
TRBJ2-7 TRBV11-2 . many CASSLAGPSYEQYF TGTGCCAGCAGCTTAGCCGGGCCCTCCTACGAGCAGTACTTC
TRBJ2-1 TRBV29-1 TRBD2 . CSVAGTSGRANEQFF TGCAGCGTCGCGGGGACTAGCGGGAGGGCAAATGAGCAGTTCTTC
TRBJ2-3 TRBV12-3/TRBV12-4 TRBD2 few CASSLSLAGGLVVDTQYF TGTGCCAGCAGTTTGAGCCTAGCGGGAGGGCTGGTGGTTGATACGCAGTATTTT
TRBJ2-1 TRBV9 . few CASSVGPRNEDEQFF TGTGCCAGCAGCGTCGGCCCGAGGAACGAGGATGAGCAGTTCTTC
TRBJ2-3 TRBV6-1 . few CASKIRGGGEDTQYF TGTGCCAGCAAAATCCGGGGAGGGGGCGAGGATACGCAGTATTTT
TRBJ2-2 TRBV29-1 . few CSVGTPETAYTGELFF TGCAGCGTTGGGACACCGGAAACAGCTTACACCGGGGAGCTGTTTTTT
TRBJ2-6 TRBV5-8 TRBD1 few CASSGDRGNSGANVLTF TGTGCCAGCAGCGGGGACAGGGGGAACTCTGGGGCCAACGTCCTGACTTTC
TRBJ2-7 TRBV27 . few CASSPRFDHPYEQYF TGTGCCAGCAGCCCCCGGTTCGACCACCCCTACGAGCAGTACTTC
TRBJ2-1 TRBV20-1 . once CSARDPTGTPYNEQFF TGCAGTGCTAGAGACCCGACTGGTACTCCCTACAATGAGCAGTTCTTC
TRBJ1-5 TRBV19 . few CASNGGAAGNQPQHF TGTGCCAGTAACGGAGGGGCGGCGGGCAATCAGCCCCAGCATTTT